This entry describes one TCR beta chain. Its antigen is currently unknown. These data originate in a study of T cell responses to AZD1222 COVID-19 vaccine. Whole-study results and caveats: A rise in Spike-specific TCR breadth and depth followed two AZD1222 doses. Spike regions recognized by vaccine-associated CD4 TCRs spanned the protein, led by 160-218 and 743-854. Donors were mostly white British, more females; clonal diversity possibly underestimated.

Analysis merged second doses at about 4 or about 12 weeks. Produced via immunoSEQ multiplex PCR; TCRdb's table is partial and in-frame only. The data show 100,000 to 120,000 clones, roughly 93% seen once. The TCR originated in an adult who received the AZD1222 COVID-19 vaccine. The sequenced sample was peripheral blood, obtained 28 days after the second AZD1222 dose.

The DNA of the CDR3 is TGTGCCAGCAGCTTAGCGAACAGGGAGAACACTGAAGCTTTCTTT. Translation gives CASSLANRENTEAFF. This chain joins TRBV7-8 and TRBJ1-1, with D possibly TRBD1 on 6 matching bases. CDR1 SGHVS and CDR2 FQNEAQ come from the germline V gene. The V end was cut by 0 bases, the J end by 1 base, with 9 bases between. The CDR3 is 15 residues long.